This is a list of T cell receptor beta chains from one sample in a study of shared clonotypes between healthy human individuals. The table came from immunoSEQ multiplex PCR; TCRdb's copy has only in-frame clones and leaves some out. The profile covers approximately 2.3 million clones, with approximately 95% appearing a single time and 0.39% taken by the ten largest. Sequences were obtained from naive CD4+ T cells from PBMCs. These receptor sequences come from a man younger than 35 in good health. Some clones in this sample may be carry-over from other donors' samples. Both conserved end residues are part of each CDR3. The order of the fields is clone size, V gene, D gene, J gene, CDR3 DNA, CDR3 protein. D genes are given only for firm matches. Size is stated for part of the rows, as once, few or many counts, or as a class when the clone is expanded.

-	TRBV18	-	TRBJ2-5	TGTGCCAGCTCACCCCACAAGGAGGGGACCCAGTACTTC	CASSPHKEGTQYF
-	TRBV11-2	-	TRBJ1-1	TGTGCCAGCAGCTTTTCTGGGGGCGCCCAGACTGAAGCTTTCTTT	CASSFSGGAQTEAFF
-	TRBV7-2	-	TRBJ1-2	TGTGCCAGCAGCTTAGACCGGGGATCGGGTGGCTACACCTTC	CASSLDRGSGGYTF
-	TRBV4-3	-	TRBJ2-6	TGCGCCAGCAGCCCCCGTGGGTCTGGGGCCAACGTCCTGACTTTC	CASSPRGSGANVLTF
-	TRBV10-1	-	TRBJ2-1	TGCGCCAGCAGTGAGTCGTTAGGGGCCTACAATGAGCAGTTCTTC	CASSESLGAYNEQFF
-	TRBV5-1	-	TRBJ2-7	TGCGCCAGCAGCCGCGGGACAGACGAGCAGTACTTC	CASSRGTDEQYF
few	TRBV5-1	-	TRBJ1-1	TGCGCCAGCATCCTGAATCCGGGACAAAAAGGGGAGGCTTTCTTT	CASILNPGQKGEAFF
-	TRBV5-1	-	TRBJ2-7	TGCGCCAGCAGCTTGGACCCCCACTACTACGAGCAGTACTTC	CASSLDPHYYEQYF
-	TRBV29-1	-	TRBJ2-7	TGCAGCGCTAGATCTGCTGTGGACCGTCCCTCCTACGAGCAGTACTTC	CSARSAVDRPSYEQYF
-	TRBV25-1	-	TRBJ1-1	TGTGCCAGCAGTGAAATTACCCGGGGGGCAGTCACTGAAGCTTTCTTT	CASSEITRGAVTEAFF
-	TRBV5-1	-	TRBJ1-1	TGCGCCAGCAGACTAAGCACCGGATCCACTGAAGCTTTCTTT	CASRLSTGSTEAFF
-	TRBV6-1	TRBD2	TRBJ2-1	TGTGCCAGCACCCCCCGGACTAGCGGCACCAATGAGCAGTTCTTC	CASTPRTSGTNEQFF
-	TRBV7-9	-	TRBJ2-5	TGTGCCAGCAGCTCAGGAGCAGAGACCCAGTACTTC	CASSSGAETQYF
-	TRBV5-5	-	TRBJ2-7	TGTGCCTCCTACCCCACAACTATAAACTACGAGCAGTACTTC	CASYPTTINYEQYF
-	TRBV29-1	-	TRBJ1-1	TGCAGCGTTGATCGGGGGCACACTGAAGCTTTCTTT	CSVDRGHTEAFF
-	TRBV27	-	TRBJ1-2	TGTGCCAGCAGTCGAAACCGGGCCTATGGCTACACCTTC	CASSRNRAYGYTF
-	TRBV29-1	TRBD1	TRBJ2-7	TGCAGCGTTTCAAAACGGGACAGGACCTACGAGCAGTACTTC	CSVSKRDRTYEQYF
few	TRBV7-9	-	TRBJ1-4	TGTGCCAGCAGCTCAGATGGGGCGGCCGAAAAACTGTTTTTT	CASSSDGAAEKLFF
-	TRBV2	-	TRBJ2-7	TGTGCCAGCACTAAGAGCTACGAGCAGTACTTC	CASTKSYEQYF
-	TRBV28	-	TRBJ2-7	TGTGCCAGCAGCGGGACAATCCCCAGCGAGCAGTACTTC	CASSGTIPSEQYF
once	TRBV28	-	TRBJ1-4	TGTGCCAGCATATCGCACACAACTAATGAAAAACTGTTTTTT	CASISHTTNEKLFF
-	TRBV11-3	-	TRBJ2-2	TGTGCTAGCAGCTTAGACACCGGGGAGCTGTTTTTT	CASSLDTGELFF
-	TRBV28	-	TRBJ1-2	TGTGCCAGCAGTTTAAGGCAGGGGAGCTATGGCTACACCTTC	CASSLRQGSYGYTF
-	TRBV6-6	-	TRBJ2-3	TGTGCCAGCAGTTACGCGGCTACAGATACGCAGTATTTT	CASSYAATDTQYF
-	TRBV4-3	-	TRBJ2-5	TGCGCCAGCAGCCAGCTACCCACGGCGGGGCTAAAAGAGACCCAGTACTTC	CASSQLPTAGLKETQYF
-	TRBV19	TRBD1	TRBJ1-2	TGTGCCAGTAGTACGGACAGGTTCGACTATGGCTACACCTTC	CASSTDRFDYGYTF
-	TRBV6-1	-	TRBJ2-1	TGTGCCAGCAGCATACTCCAGAATAGGTTTATGGAGTTCTTC	CASSILQNRFMEFF
few	TRBV5-6	-	TRBJ1-5	TGTGCCAGCAGCTTGGCCCAGAACCGAGGCAATCAGCCCCAGCATTTT	CASSLAQNRGNQPQHF
-	TRBV10-3	-	TRBJ2-2	TGTGCCATCAGTGAGCCGAGGGGGGTCGAGGGGACCGGGGAGCTGTTTTTT	CAISEPRGVEGTGELFF
-	TRBV28	-	TRBJ2-7	TGTGCCAGCAGTCCCTCGACGCGGTTATCCTACGAGCAGTACTTC	CASSPSTRLSYEQYF
-	TRBV28	-	TRBJ2-5	TGTGCCAGCACGGCGGGTCGGGAGACCCAGTACTTC	CASTAGRETQYF
-	TRBV2	-	TRBJ1-5	TGTGCCAGCAGTGAACAGAATGGTCAGCCCCAGCATTTT	CASSEQNGQPQHF
once	TRBV28	TRBD2	TRBJ2-5	TGTGCCAGCAGTTCAGGGACTAGCGGGGGAGAATTAGTGACCCAGTACTTC	CASSSGTSGGELVTQYF
-	TRBV4-3	-	TRBJ2-1	TGCGCCAGCAGCCAAGTAACGTTCAGGGACTGGAGTGTAGGGTACAATGAGCAGTTCTTC	CASSQVTFRDWSVGYNEQFF
once	TRBV30	-	TRBJ2-1	TGTGCCTGGAGGCTACAGGGTGGAGAGCAGTTCTTC	CAWRLQGGEQFF
-	TRBV7-3	TRBD2	TRBJ2-1	TGTGCCAGCAGCCAGACTAGCGGGGCCTACAATGAGCAGTTCTTC	CASSQTSGAYNEQFF
-	TRBV28	TRBD1	TRBJ1-5	TGTGCCAGCAGTAGAGACAGGGAGAGGAATCAGCCCCAGCATTTT	CASSRDRERNQPQHF